The 19 T cell receptor beta chains listed next were all sequenced from one sample in a study of T cells in Graves' hyperthyroidism and ophthalmopathy (dated by TCRdb to the late 2010s). Libraries were prepared through multiplex PCR. The sequencing machine was an Illumina HiSeq 2000. Amplification of TCR beta CDR3 regions was carried out from RNA transcripts. The first round of RT-PCR for the TCR CDR3 was performed with the HTBI primer set and the Qiagen OneStep RT-PCR kit. The raw public data were reprocessed by TCRdb itself: fastp quality trimming at Q25, MiXCR clonotype calling, in-frame beta chains only. Rows with a matching CDR3 protein are joined into one entry that keeps the most common DNA and genes. Recorded for this sample are around 430,000 distinct CDR3 sequences; 15% of them occurred a single time. Clones ranked in the top ten supply approximately 32% of the sample. Specimen: blood. Receptors were obtained from a woman aged 25-40 years with Graves' hyperthyroidism.

This clonotype has more than one count but fewer than ten. The chain couples TRBV20-1 to TRBJ2-5, with TRBD2 matching 10 bases. The CDR3 has 16 residues. V trimming: 8 bases; J trimming: 2 bases; junction bases outside the gene matches: 14. In germline, CDR1 is DFQATT, CDR2 SNEGSKA (reference sequence). Written as DNA, the CDR3 is TGCAGTACACAGCGGGAGGGCCGTACGAAGCAAGAGACCCAGTACTTC. It is translated as CSTQREGRTKQETQYF.

This clonotype was observed many times. The chain combines TRBV5-1 with TRBJ2-7; 7 bases match TRBD2. V was clipped by 0 bases and J by 4 bases; unmatched bases: 19. Per the germline V gene, CDR1 is SGHRS and CDR2 is YFSETQ. The CDR3 has 19 amino acids. CDR3 loop: CASSLVSVIYGGSGYEQYF. CDR3 DNA: TGCGCCAGCAGCTTGGTTTCAGTCATCTACGGCGGGAGTGGATACGAGCAGTACTTC.

The table lists this clonotype with many counts. This chain links TRBV2 with TRBJ2-3; 7 bases map to TRBD1. CDR1 and CDR2 from the germline V gene are SNHLY and FYNNEI. The CDR3 length is 15 residues. V shed 6 bases, J shed 0 bases, and the junction held 6 bases outside the gene matches. CDR3 DNA: TGTGCCAGCAGCAGGACAGGCCTTAGCACAGATACGCAGTATTTT. Translated, it gives CASSRTGLSTDTQYF.

This chain joins TRBV2 and TRBJ2-2; no clear D gene. This CDR3 spans 15 amino acids. Trimming cost V 5 bases and J 6 bases, with 16 bases left between them. Germline V lookup: CDR1 SNHLY, CDR2 FYNNEI. CDR3 nucleotide sequence: TGTGCCAGCAGTTTAGATGGGATGTGGTCCGGGGAGCTGTTTTTT. This sequence encodes CASSLDGMWSGELFF.

This clonotype was recorded many times. J is TRBJ2-7 and V is TRBV7-2; D gene unclear. The CDR3 length is 16 residues. In germline, CDR1 is SGHTA, CDR2 FQGNSA. V lost 6 bases to trimming and J lost 3 bases, with 21 bases between them. The CDR3 DNA reads TGTGCCAGCAGTCCGACCGCCAATCCCCAACTCTACGAGCAGTACTTC. This translates into CASSPTANPQLYEQYF.

This clonotype has ten or more counts. V is TRBV12-3 or TRBV12-4 and J is TRBJ1-1; 9 nucleotides match TRBD1. Trimming at V came to 5 bases and at J to 11 bases, leaving 6 bases not matched to a gene. CDR3 length: 12 amino acids. The CDR3 region has the DNA TGTGCCAGCAGTCCGGGGACAGGGTACGCTTTCTTT. It codes for CASSPGTGYAFF.

The chain employs TRBV6-1 and TRBJ1-6; tentative D call: TRBD1 (6 bases). Germline values: CDR1 MNHNS, CDR2 SASEGT. Trimming cost V 6 bases and J 7 bases, with 13 bases left between them. CDR3 length: 14 residues. This CDR3 reads CASRSQGSNSPLHF. CDR3 DNA: TGTGCCAGCAGATCACAGGGTAGCAATTCACCCCTCCACTTT.

This clonotype was detected many times. This chain joins TRBV12-3 or TRBV12-4 and TRBJ1-2; no definite D call. The CDR3 contains 17 residues. Trimming took 8 bases from V and 8 from J, leaving 30 bases between them. The CDR3 DNA is TGTGCCAGCTACGAAGGAGGGTCCGTCCGTCGCTATTCCGGCTACACCTTC. Its protein is CASYEGGSVRRYSGYTF.

This clonotype was detected many times. This chain joins TRBV11-2 and TRBJ1-4; D call uncertain. The CDR3 consists of 15 residues. V was cut by 4 bases and J by 6 bases, with 15 bases left in between. The germline CDR1 and CDR2 sequences are SGHAT and FQNNGV. CDR3 region: CASSSRHSVYEKLFF. In DNA, the CDR3 is TGTGCCAGCAGCTCCCGGCACAGTGTTTATGAAAAACTGTTTTTT.

This chain uses TRBV9 with TRBJ2-7; no definite D call. The CDR3 loop spans 15 amino acids. In germline, CDR1 is SGDLS, CDR2 YYNGEE. V was shortened by 4 bases and J by 0 bases, with 14 bases between the two germline ends. CDR3 amino acids: CASSIDPGSSYEQYF. The CDR3 nucleotides are TGTGCCAGCAGCATTGACCCAGGAAGCTCCTACGAGCAGTACTTC.

This clonotype turned up a few times. V and J are TRBV10-1 and TRBJ2-2, with D perhaps matching TRBD2 (5 bases). CDR1 WNHNN and CDR2 SYGVQD come from the germline V gene (reference sequence). This CDR3 has 16 amino acids. V was pared by 0 bases and J by 1 base, with 9 bases between. For the CDR3, the DNA is TGCGCCAGCAGTGAGTCTCCAGGAGGGAACACCGGGGAGCTGTTTTTT. Translation gives CASSESPGGNTGELFF.

J is TRBJ2-7 and V is TRBV7-3; 8 bases are a match to TRBD1. V dropped 5 bases and J dropped 7; count of bases not matched to a gene: 7. CDR1 and CDR2 from the germline V gene are SGHTA and FQGTGA. The CDR3 covers 13 residues. The CDR3 DNA reads as TGTGCCAGCAGCCTGGACAGGGCGAATGAGCAGTACTTC. Protein product: CASSLDRANEQYF.

This clonotype was recorded a few times. The rearrangement uses TRBV5-1 and TRBJ2-4; the D gene could be TRBD1 or TRBD2 (5 bases each). From germline, CDR1 is SGHRS and CDR2 YFSETQ. V lost 4 bases and J lost 5, with 13 bases in between. The CDR3 is 14 residues long. CDR3 in DNA: TGCGCCAGCAGCGCAGGGACGGATCAAAACATTCAGTACTTC. Its protein is CASSAGTDQNIQYF.

This chain links TRBV24-1 with TRBJ2-1, with TRBD1 matching over 8 bases. J lost 5 bases, V lost 0 bases, and 2 bases had no gene match. The CDR3 consists of 15 residues. Germline-derived CDR1 and CDR2 are KGHDR and SFDVKD. CDR3 loop: CATSDLGTGDNEQFF. The CDR3 DNA reads as TGTGCCACCAGTGATTTGGGGACAGGTGACAATGAGCAGTTCTTC.

The table lists this clonotype with a count of one. The chain recombines TRBV3-1 with TRBJ1-1; TRBD1 might be the D (5 bases). The CDR3 totals 13 residues. Trimming cost V 1 base and J 5 bases, with 8 bases left between them. The germline CDR1 and CDR2 sequences are LGHDT and YNNKEL (reference sequence). For the CDR3, the DNA is TGTGCCAGCAGCCAAGGAGGGGCGACTGAAGCTTTCTTT. As protein: CASSQGGATEAFF.

This clonotype has ten or more counts. This CDR3 is CASRIREAIDEKLFF. DNA for the CDR3: TGTGCCAGCAGGATCAGGGAGGCAATTGACGAAAAACTGTTTTTT. The chain couples TRBV6-1 to TRBJ1-4, with D possibly being TRBD1 (5 bases). Germline assignment: CDR1 MNHNS and CDR2 SASEGT. Trimming removed 6 bases from V and 8 bases from J, with 19 bases in between. The CDR3 covers 15 residues.

In the case of this clonotype: A much larger clone lies one base from this, so it may be a read error. The CDR3 loop is CAGRPTPSQGDSEQFF. CDR3 bases: TGTGCCGGCAGACCTACCCCCTCGCAGGGGGACAGTGAGCAGTTCTTC. V usage is TRBV27 and J usage is TRBJ2-1, with 7 bases lining up with TRBD1. CDR1 MNHEY and CDR2 SMNVEV come from the germline V gene (reference sequence). This CDR3 comprises 16 residues.

Worth noting for this clonotype: At one end, the junction sequence differs from germline, possibly due to a read error. The rearrangement joins TRBV5-1 to TRBJ1-6, with D tentatively TRBD1 (5 bases). The CDR3 runs 15 residues. CDR1 is SGHRS and CDR2 is YFSETQ in the germline V gene. The CDR3 spells CASSLAGQGNSPLHF. CDR3 bases: TGCGCCAGCAGCTTGGCCGGGCAGGGTAATTCCCCCCTCCACTTT.

In this sample, this clonotype turned up many times. The chain uses TRBV3-1 and TRBJ2-7; D gene ambiguous. Trimming took 0 bases from V and 2 from J, leaving 14 bases between them. The CDR3 length is 16 residues. Germline V gene lookup returns CDR1 LGHDT and CDR2 YNNKEL (reference sequence). The CDR3 protein is CASSQEVGPNPYEQYF. The CDR3 bases are TGTGCCAGCAGCCAAGAGGTAGGGCCGAACCCCTACGAGCAGTACTTC.